The sequence of this T cell receptor beta chain was determined in a study of identical twins. Findings of the study overall: Clonotypes of the beta chain that were abundant in cord blood carried fewer insertions (memory repertoires showed none). Twin-shared out-of-frame alpha sequences were enriched for low generation probability.

Comments on this clonotype: Its cognate antigen is unknown.

The length of the CDR3 is 18 residues. Trimming removed 0 bases at V and 3 bases at J, with 19 bases between. In germline, CDR1 is LGHNA, CDR2 YSLEER. Using its own MiXCR run on the 5' RACE reads, TCRdb lists one record per CDR3 protein. The table shows around 570,000 distinct CDR3 sequences, with nearly 10% occurring only once. The same specimen was also included in a second study, on yellow fever vaccine responses in identical twins.

This clonotype was sampled from a woman younger than 35 in good health. This rearrangement joins TRBV4-3 to TRBJ2-3; D might be TRBD2 (6 bases). The sequencing input was PBMCs. The CDR3 DNA is TGCGCCAGCAGCCAAGATATGGGCGGGAATGAGGAGACAGATACGCAGTATTTT. It encodes CASSQDMGGNEETDTQYF.